This TCR beta chain was sequenced in a study of T cells after posttransplantation cyclophosphamide. This clone was recorded only once. Trimming removed 0 bases from V and 0 bases from J, with 14 bases in between. The length of the CDR3 is 17 residues. Germline CDR1 reads LGHNA; CDR2 reads YNFKEQ. Libraries were prepared by immunoSEQ multiplex PCR; TCRdb keeps only in-frame clonotypes and omits some of them. Counted here are 18,000 or so clones, 83% occurring once; the ten biggest clones make up over 7.5%. This clonotype originated in a man aged 25-45 years in good health and a related stem cell transplant donor. What was sequenced was memory CD4+ T cells sorted from blood. This chain links TRBV4-2 with TRBJ2-5; tentative D call: TRBD2 (6 bases). The CDR3 reads CASSQDGTSTYQETQYF. The CDR3 nucleotides read TGTGCCAGCAGCCAAGACGGAACTAGCACGTACCAAGAGACCCAGTACTTC.